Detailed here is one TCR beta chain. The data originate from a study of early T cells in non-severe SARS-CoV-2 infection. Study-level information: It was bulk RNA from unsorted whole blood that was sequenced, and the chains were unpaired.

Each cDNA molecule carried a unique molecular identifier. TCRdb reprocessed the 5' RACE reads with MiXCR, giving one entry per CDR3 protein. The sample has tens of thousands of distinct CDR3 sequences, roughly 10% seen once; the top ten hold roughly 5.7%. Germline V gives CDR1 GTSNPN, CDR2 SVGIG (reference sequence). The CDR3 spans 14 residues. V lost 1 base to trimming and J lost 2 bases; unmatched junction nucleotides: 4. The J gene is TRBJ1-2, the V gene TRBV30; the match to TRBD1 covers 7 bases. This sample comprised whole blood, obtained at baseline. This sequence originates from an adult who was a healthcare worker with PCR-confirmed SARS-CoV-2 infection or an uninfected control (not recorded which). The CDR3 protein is CAWSGDSKNYGYTF. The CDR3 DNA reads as TGTGCCTGGAGTGGGGACAGCAAGAACTATGGCTACACCTTC.